This TCR beta chain emerged from a study of T cell changes during pregnancy in multiple sclerosis. Sequencing used immunoSEQ multiplex PCR; TCRdb keeps in-frame clones, though not all of them. This sample has some 94,000 clones; roughly 90% occur once, and the top ten carry about 1.6%. Germline loops: CDR1 MNHEY, CDR2 SMNVEV (reference sequence). The CDR3 contains 14 residues. V shed 0 bases and J 6 bases; nucleotides not matched to a gene: 2. This clone has only one observation. V is TRBV27 and J is TRBJ1-5; TRBD1 aligns across 7 bases. This sample comprised peripheral blood, obtained in the first trimester of pregnancy. This clonotype was sampled from a female donor with multiple sclerosis, enrolled in a pregnancy study. This CDR3 is CASSLSGGGQPQHF. The CDR3 DNA reads TGTGCCAGCAGTTTATCAGGGGGCGGTCAGCCCCAGCATTTT.